This T cell receptor (beta chain) emerged from a study of shared clonotypes between healthy human individuals. Overall study findings and caveats: Sequencing depth was a factor that was expected to affect clonotype sharing among donors. As a rule, naive subsets had a larger estimated richness than memory subsets.

As concerns this clone: What it binds is unknown.

Profiled with immunoSEQ multiplex PCR; TCRdb holds only in-frame clones, not every one. The sample holds fewer than 2.5 million clones, roughly 93% seen once. In germline, CDR1 is MDHEN, CDR2 SYDVKM. J was trimmed by 6 bases and V by 2 bases; bases with no gene match: 13. The CDR3 is made up of 17 amino acids. The sequencing input was naive CD4+ T cells from PBMCs. Subset defined: CD45RA+ positively selected. J is TRBJ2-4 and V is TRBV28, with TRBD2 matching 7 bases. The receptor was isolated from a man aged 18-30 years in good health. Some clones in this sample may be carry-over from other donors' samples. The CDR3 DNA follows: TGTGCCAGCAGTTTAACAGGAAGAGCGGGAAGGAGAAACATTCAGTACTTC. Residues: CASSLTGRAGRRNIQYF.